The rows below give T cell receptor beta chains drawn from one sample of a study of blood T cell repertoires in COVID-19. Sequencing used immunoSEQ multiplex PCR; TCRdb keeps in-frame clones, though not all of them. In the table there are 350,000 or so clones, around 90% of which are singletons. The sequenced material came from PBMCs or T cells enriched from blood (not recorded which). All receptors come from a woman aged 25 to 39 who had recovered from COVID-19. Both conserved end residues are part of each CDR3. The D gene is left open where the match is weak. Clone size is given for some rows only: seen once, a few or many times, or a class if the clone is expanded.

d_call j_call v_call clone_size cdr3_nt cdr3_aa
TRBD1 TRBJ1-1 TRBV5-1 NA TGCGCCAGCAGGGGGACAGGACAGAACACTGAAGCTTTCTTT CASRGTGQNTEAFF
TRBD1 TRBJ1-2 TRBV2 NA TGTGCCAGCAGTGTACAGGGGTTAGGAGGAGAGGGCTACACCTTC CASSVQGLGGEGYTF
TRBD2 TRBJ2-1 TRBV3-1/TRBV3-2 few TGTGCCAGCAGCCACCTAGCGAGTAGCGGGAGGGGCCCCTACAATGAGCAGTTCTTC CASSHLASSGRGPYNEQFF
NA TRBJ1-6 TRBV4-1 NA TGCGCCAGCAGATACGAGAGGATGAATAATTCACCCCTCCACTTT CASRYERMNNSPLHF
NA TRBJ2-3 TRBV4-3 NA TGCGCCAGCAGCCAAGAGGGCTCTTCCGCGAGTTGGTTTCGAAGCACAGATACGCAGTATTTT CASSQEGSSASWFRSTDTQYF
NA TRBJ1-4 TRBV5-5 NA TGTGCCAGCAGTTCTTATCCGGGGGGCAGGGATGAAAAACTGTTTTTT CASSSYPGGRDEKLFF
NA TRBJ2-2 TRBV7-9 NA TGTGCCAGCAGCTCGCGTGGCGGAATCACCGGGGAGCTGTTTTTT CASSSRGGITGELFF
TRBD2 TRBJ2-1 TRBV5-1 NA TGCGCCAGCAGCCCGGGGACTAGCGGGAGGCATTACAATGAGCAGTTCTTC CASSPGTSGRHYNEQFF
TRBD1 TRBJ2-2 TRBV27 NA TGTGCCAGCAGGCGGGACAGGAGGGGCACCGGGGAGCTGTTTTTT CASRRDRRGTGELFF
NA TRBJ2-2 TRBV9 NA TGTGCCAGCAGCGCGACTAGGGCGAACACCGGGGAGCTGTTTTTT CASSATRANTGELFF
NA TRBJ2-3 TRBV5-1 NA TGCGCCACTCGCACGGGTGTGAAGGGGACAGATACGCAGTATTTT CATRTGVKGTDTQYF
TRBD1 TRBJ1-2 TRBV6-5 NA TGTGCCAGCAGTTACTCGACAGGGGATGGCTACACCTTC CASSYSTGDGYTF
NA TRBJ2-7 TRBV5-1 NA TGCGCCAGCAGCTTGGAAGGAGGCTTCTACGAGCAGTACTTC CASSLEGGFYEQYF
TRBD2 TRBJ2-2 TRBV4-1 NA TGCGCCAGCAGCCAAGATAACCTGGGACTAGTGGTATCCGGGGAGCTGTTTTTT CASSQDNLGLVVSGELFF
NA TRBJ1-6 TRBV27 NA TGTGCCAGCAGTTTAAAGACGGTGTCCCATCCTCGGAGTTCACCCCTCCACTTT CASSLKTVSHPRSSPLHF
NA TRBJ2-7 TRBV7-9 NA TGTGCCAGCAGCTTCTCAACTGCCGGCGAGCAGTACTTC CASSFSTAGEQYF
TRBD2 TRBJ2-3 TRBV28 NA TGTGCCAGCAGTTCTAGCGGGAGGGCGGGAGATACGCAGTATTTT CASSSSGRAGDTQYF
TRBD1 TRBJ2-5 TRBV28 NA TGTGCCAGCACTCAAGGGGGACAGATCCAAGAGACCCAGTACTTC CASTQGGQIQETQYF
NA TRBJ1-2 TRBV7-2 NA TGTGCCAGCAGCTTAGGGGGCAGGGTAGGTGGCTACACCTTC CASSLGGRVGGYTF
NA TRBJ2-2 TRBV19 NA TGTGCCAGTATCACCCGGCCGGGAGAGAACACCGGGGAGCTGTTTTTT CASITRPGENTGELFF
NA TRBJ2-7 TRBV19 NA TGTGCCAGTAGTACCACCCCTGCACCTAGTGGGTCCTACGAGCAGTACTTC CASSTTPAPSGSYEQYF
NA TRBJ2-2 TRBV5-1 NA TGCGCCAGCAGCTTGGCAACGGCCGGGGAGCTGTTTTTT CASSLATAGELFF
TRBD2 TRBJ2-1 TRBV7-3 once TGTGCCAGCAGTCCTAGCGGGGGGCCGATATACAATGAGCAGTTCTTC CASSPSGGPIYNEQFF
TRBD1 TRBJ1-5 TRBV30 NA TGTGCCTTCGCGCGACAGGGGGCCGAGAGCAATCAGCCCCAGCATTTT CAFARQGAESNQPQHF